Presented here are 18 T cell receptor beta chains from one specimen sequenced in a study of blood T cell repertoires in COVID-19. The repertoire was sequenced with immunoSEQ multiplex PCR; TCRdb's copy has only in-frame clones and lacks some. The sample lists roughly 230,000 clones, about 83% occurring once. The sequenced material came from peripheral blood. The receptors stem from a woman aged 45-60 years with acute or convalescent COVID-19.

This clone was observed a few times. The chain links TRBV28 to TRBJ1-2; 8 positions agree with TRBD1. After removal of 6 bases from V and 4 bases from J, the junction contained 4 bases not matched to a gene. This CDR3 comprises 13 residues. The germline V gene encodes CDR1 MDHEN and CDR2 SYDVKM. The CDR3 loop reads CASRPQGAYGYTF. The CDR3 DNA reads TGTGCCAGCAGGCCTCAGGGGGCCTATGGCTACACCTTC.

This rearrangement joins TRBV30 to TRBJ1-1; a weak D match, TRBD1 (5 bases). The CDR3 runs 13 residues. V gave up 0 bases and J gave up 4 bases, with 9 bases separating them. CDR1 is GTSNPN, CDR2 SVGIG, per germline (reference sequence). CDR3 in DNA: TGTGCCTGGAGTGTAAGGGGAATCACTGAAGCTTTCTTT. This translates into CAWSVRGITEAFF.

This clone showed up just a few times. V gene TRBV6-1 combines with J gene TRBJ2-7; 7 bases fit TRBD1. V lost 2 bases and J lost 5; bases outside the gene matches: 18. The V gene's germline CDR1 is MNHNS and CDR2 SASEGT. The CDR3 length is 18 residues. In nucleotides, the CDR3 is TGTGCCAGCAGTGAACAACCCGCCGGAGCGACAGGGTTGGACGAGCAGTACTTC. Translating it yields CASSEQPAGATGLDEQYF.

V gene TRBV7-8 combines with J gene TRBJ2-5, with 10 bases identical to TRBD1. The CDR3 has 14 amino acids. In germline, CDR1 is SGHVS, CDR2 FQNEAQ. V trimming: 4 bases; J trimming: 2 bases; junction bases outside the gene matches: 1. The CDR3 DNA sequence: TGTGCCAGCAGCTCGGACAGGGGGCAAGAGACCCAGTACTTC. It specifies CASSSDRGQETQYF.

The CDR3: CASSFLRGEKLFF. CDR3 sequence (DNA): TGTGCCAGCAGCTTCCTCAGGGGTGAAAAACTGTTTTTT. The chain recombines TRBV7-9 with TRBJ1-4, with D possibly matching TRBD1 (6 bases). Germline assignment: CDR1 SEHNR and CDR2 FQNEAQ (reference sequence). The CDR3 has 13 residues. V lost 3 bases and J 7 bases, leaving 9 bases between the germline ends.

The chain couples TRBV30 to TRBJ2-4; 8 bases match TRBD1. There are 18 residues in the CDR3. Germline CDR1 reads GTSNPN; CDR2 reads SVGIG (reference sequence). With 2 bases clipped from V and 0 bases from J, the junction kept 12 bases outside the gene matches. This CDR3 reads CAWSPPGTGPLAKNIQYF. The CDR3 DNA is TGTGCCTGGAGTCCTCCCGGGACAGGACCGCTAGCCAAAAACATTCAGTACTTC.

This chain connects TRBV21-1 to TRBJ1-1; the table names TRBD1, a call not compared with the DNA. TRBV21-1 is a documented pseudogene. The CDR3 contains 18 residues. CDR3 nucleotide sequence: TGTGCCAGCAGCAAAGTTAAGACAGGAATTCACCTGAACACTGAAGCTTTCTTT. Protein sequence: CASSKVKTGIHLNTEAFF.

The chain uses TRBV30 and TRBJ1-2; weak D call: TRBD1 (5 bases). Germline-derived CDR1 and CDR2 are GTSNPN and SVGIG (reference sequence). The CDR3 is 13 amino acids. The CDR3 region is CSGSKDSFGGYTF. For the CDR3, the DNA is TGTAGTGGATCTAAAGACAGCTTCGGTGGCTACACCTTC.

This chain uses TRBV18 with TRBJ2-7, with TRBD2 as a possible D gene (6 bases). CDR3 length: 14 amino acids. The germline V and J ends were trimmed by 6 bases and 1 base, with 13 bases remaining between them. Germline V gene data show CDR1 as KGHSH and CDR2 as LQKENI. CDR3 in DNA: TGTGCCAGCTCCCCCGGGGGTCCTTCCTACGAGCAGTACTTC. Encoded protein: CASSPGGPSYEQYF.

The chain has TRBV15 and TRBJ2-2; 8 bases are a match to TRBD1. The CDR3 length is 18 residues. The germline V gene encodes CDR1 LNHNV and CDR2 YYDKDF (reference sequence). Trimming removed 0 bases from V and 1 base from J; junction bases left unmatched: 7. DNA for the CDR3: TGTGCCACCAGCAGAGACCATTCCGGGACAGGGAACACCGGGGAGCTGTTTTTT. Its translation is CATSRDHSGTGNTGELFF.

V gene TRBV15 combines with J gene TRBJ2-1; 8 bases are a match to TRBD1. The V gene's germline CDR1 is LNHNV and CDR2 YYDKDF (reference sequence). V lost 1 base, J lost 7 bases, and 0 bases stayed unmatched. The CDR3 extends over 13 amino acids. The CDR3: CATSRGTGNEQFF. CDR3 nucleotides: TGTGCCACCAGCAGAGGGACAGGGAATGAGCAGTTCTTC. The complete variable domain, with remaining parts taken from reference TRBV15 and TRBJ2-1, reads DAMVIQNPRYQVTQFGKPVTLSCSQTLNHNVMYWYQQKSSQAPKLLFHYYDKDFNNEADTPDNFQSRRPNTSFCFLDIRSPGLGDTAMYLCATSRGTGNEQFFGPGTRLTVL.

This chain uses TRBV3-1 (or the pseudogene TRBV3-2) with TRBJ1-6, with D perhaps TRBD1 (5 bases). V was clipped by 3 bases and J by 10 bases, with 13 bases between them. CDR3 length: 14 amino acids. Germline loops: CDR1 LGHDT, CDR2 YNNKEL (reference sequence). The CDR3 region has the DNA TGTGCCAGCAGCCAGACAGATAGCGGGTCACCCCTCCACTTT. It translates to CASSQTDSGSPLHF.

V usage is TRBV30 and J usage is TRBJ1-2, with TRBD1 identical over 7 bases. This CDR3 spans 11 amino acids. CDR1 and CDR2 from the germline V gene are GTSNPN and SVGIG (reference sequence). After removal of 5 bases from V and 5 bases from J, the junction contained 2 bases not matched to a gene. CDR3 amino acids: CAWSTGYGYTF. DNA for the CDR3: TGTGCCTGGTCGACAGGGTATGGCTACACCTTC.

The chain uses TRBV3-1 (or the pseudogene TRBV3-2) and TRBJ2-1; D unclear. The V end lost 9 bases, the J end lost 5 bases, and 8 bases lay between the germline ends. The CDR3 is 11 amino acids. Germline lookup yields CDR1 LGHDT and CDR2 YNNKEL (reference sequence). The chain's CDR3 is CASLWHNEQFF. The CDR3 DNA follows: TGTGCCAGTCTTTGGCACAATGAGCAGTTCTTC.

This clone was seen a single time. The CDR3 loop is CASSRPRGGETQYF. For the CDR3, the DNA is TGTGCCAGCAGCCGACCCCGGGGGGGAGAGACCCAGTACTTC. The chain joins TRBV7-6 to TRBJ2-5, with 8 bases lining up with TRBD2. Germline V lookup: CDR1 SGHVS, CDR2 FNYEAQ. Unmatched junction bases numbered 6, after V lost 5 bases and J lost 4 bases. CDR3 length: 14 residues.

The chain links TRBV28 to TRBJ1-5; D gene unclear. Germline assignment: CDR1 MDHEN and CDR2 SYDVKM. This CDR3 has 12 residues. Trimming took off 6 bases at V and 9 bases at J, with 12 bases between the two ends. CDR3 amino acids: CASRQSERPQHF. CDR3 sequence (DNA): TGTGCCAGCAGACAAAGCGAAAGGCCCCAGCATTTT.

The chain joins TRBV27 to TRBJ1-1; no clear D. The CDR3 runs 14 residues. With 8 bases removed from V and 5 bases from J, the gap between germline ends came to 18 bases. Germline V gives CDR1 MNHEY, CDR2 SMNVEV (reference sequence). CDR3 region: CASFPSAPRTEAFF. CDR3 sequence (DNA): TGTGCCAGCTTCCCAAGCGCGCCACGTACTGAAGCTTTCTTT.

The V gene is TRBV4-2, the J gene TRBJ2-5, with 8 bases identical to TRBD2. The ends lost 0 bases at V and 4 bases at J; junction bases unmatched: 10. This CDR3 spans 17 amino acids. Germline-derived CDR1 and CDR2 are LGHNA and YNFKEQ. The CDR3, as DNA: TGTGCCAGCAGCCAAGATAATCAGGCTAGCGGGTCAGAGACCCAGTACTTC. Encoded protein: CASSQDNQASGSETQYF.